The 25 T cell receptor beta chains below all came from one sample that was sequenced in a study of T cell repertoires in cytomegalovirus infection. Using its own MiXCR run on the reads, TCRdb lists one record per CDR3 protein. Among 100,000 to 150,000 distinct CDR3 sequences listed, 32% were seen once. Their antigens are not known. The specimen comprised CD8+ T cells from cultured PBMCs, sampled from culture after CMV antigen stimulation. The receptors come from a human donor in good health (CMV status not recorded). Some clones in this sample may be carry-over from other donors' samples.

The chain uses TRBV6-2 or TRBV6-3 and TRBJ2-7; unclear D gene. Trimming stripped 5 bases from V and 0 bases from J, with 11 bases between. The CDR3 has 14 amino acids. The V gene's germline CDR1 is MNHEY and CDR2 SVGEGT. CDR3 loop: CASSALTDSYEQYF. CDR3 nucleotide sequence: TGTGCCAGCAGTGCCTTGACGGACTCCTACGAGCAGTACTTC.

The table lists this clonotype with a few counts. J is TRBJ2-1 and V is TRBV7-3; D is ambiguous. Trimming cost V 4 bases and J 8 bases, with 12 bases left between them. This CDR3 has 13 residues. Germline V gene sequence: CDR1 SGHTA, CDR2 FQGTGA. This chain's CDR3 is CASSSPDRDEQFF. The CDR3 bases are TGTGCCAGCAGCTCCCCGGACCGCGATGAGCAGTTCTTC.

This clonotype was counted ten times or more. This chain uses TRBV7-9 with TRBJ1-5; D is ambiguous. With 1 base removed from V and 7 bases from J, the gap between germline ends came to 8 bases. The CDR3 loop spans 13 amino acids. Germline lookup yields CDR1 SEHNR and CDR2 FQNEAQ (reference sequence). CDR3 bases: TGTGCCAGCAGCTTAGGCACATGGCAGCCCCAGCATTTT. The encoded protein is CASSLGTWQPQHF.

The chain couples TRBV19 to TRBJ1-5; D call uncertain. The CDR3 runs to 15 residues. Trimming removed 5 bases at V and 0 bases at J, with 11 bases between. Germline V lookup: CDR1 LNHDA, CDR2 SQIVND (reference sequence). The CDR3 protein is CASSPRSDSNQPQHF. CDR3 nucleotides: TGTGCCAGTAGTCCCCGGAGTGATAGCAATCAGCCCCAGCATTTT.

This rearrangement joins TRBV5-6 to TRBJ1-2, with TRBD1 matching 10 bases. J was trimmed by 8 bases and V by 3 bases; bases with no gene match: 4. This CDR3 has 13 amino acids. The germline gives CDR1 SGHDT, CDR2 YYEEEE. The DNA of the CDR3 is TGTGCCAGCAGCTCGGGGACAGGGGTCGGCTACACCTTC. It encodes CASSSGTGVGYTF.

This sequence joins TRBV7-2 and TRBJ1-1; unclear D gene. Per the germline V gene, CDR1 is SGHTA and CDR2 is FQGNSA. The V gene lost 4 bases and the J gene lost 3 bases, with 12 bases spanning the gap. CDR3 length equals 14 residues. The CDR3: CASSSDTFYTEAFF. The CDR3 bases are TGTGCCAGCAGCTCCGATACCTTCTACACTGAAGCTTTCTTT.

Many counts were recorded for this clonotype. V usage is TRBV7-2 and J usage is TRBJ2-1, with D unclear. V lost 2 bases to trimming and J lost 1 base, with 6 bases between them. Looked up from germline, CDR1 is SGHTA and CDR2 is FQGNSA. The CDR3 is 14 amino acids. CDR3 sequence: CASSLRGSYNEQFF. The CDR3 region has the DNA TGTGCCAGCAGCTTACGAGGTTCCTACAATGAGCAGTTCTTC. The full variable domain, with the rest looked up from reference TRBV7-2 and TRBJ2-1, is GAGVSQSPSNKVTEKGKDVELRCDPISGHTALYWYRQSLGQGLEFLIYFQGNSAPDKSGLPSDRFSAERTGGSVSTLTIQRTQQEDSAVYLCASSLRGSYNEQFFGPGTRLTVL.

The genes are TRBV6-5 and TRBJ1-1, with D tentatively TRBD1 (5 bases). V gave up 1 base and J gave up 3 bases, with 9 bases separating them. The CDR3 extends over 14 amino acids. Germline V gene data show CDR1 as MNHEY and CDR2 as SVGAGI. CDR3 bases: TGTGCCAGCAGTTACTGGCAGGGTGACACTGAAGCTTTCTTT. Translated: CASSYWQGDTEAFF.

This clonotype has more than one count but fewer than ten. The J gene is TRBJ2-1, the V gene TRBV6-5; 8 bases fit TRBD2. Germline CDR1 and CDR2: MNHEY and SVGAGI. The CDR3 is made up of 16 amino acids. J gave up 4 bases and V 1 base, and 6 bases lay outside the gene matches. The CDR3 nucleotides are TGTGCCAGCAGTTACTACACTAGCGGCATATACAATGAGCAGTTCTTC. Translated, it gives CASSYYTSGIYNEQFF.

Here the CDR3 DNA reads TGCGCCAGCAGCTTGGGGGGAACCCTCTCCTACAATGAGCAGTTCTTC. The encoded protein is CASSLGGTLSYNEQFF. The J gene is TRBJ2-1, the V gene TRBV5-1; D unresolved. V lost 0 bases and J lost 0, with 10 bases in between. This CDR3 is 16 amino acids long. Germline assignment: CDR1 SGHRS and CDR2 YFSETQ.

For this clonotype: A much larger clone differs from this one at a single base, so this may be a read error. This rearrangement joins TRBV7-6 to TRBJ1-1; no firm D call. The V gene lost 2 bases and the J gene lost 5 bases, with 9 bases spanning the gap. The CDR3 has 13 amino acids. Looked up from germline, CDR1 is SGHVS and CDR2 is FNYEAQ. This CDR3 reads CASSLISETEAFF. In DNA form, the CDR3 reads TGTGCCAGCAGCTTAATTTCCGAGACTGAAGCTTTCTTT.

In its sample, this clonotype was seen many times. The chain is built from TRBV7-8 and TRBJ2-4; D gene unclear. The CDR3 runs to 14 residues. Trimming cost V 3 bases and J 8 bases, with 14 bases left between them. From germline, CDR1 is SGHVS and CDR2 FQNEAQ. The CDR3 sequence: CASSFMLFKDIQYF. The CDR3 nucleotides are TGTGCCAGCAGCTTTATGCTGTTTAAGGACATTCAGTACTTC.

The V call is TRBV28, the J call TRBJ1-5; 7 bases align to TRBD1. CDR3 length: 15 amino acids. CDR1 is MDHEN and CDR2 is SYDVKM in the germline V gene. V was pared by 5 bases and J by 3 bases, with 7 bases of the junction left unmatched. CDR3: CASSPTGVPNQPQHF. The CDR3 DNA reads TGTGCCAGCAGTCCTACAGGGGTACCCAATCAGCCCCAGCATTTT.

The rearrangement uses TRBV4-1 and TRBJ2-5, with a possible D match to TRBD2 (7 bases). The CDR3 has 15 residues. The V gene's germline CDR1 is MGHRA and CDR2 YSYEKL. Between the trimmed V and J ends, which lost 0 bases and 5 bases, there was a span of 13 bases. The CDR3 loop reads CASSQEWGGQETQYF. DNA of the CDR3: TGCGCCAGCAGCCAAGAATGGGGGGGCCAGGAGACCCAGTACTTC.

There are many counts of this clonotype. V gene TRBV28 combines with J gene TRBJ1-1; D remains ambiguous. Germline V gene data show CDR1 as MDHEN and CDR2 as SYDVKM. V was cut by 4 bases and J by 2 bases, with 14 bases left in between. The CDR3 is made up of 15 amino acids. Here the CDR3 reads CASSSRRAKNTEAFF. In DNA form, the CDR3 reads TGTGCCAGCAGTTCACGGCGGGCTAAAAACACTGAAGCTTTCTTT.

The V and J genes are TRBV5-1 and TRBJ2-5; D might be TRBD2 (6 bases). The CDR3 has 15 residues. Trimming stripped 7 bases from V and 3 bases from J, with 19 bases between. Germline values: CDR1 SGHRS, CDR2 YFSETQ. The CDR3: CASSHGGDLKETQYF. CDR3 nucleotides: TGCGCCAGCTCCCACGGCGGGGACTTAAAAGAGACCCAGTACTTC.

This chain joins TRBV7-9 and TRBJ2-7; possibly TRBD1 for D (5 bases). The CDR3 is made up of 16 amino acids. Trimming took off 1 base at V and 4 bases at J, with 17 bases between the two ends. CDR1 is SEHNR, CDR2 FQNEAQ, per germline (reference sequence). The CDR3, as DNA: TGTGCCAGCAGCTTAGTAAGGGGCCGCACGCTTTACGAGCAGTACTTC. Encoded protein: CASSLVRGRTLYEQYF.

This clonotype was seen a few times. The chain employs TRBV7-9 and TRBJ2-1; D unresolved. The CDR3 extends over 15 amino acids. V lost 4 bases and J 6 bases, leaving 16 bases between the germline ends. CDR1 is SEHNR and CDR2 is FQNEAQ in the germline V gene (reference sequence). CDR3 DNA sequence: TGTGCCAGCAGCTCGACCCTGCGATTTGTCAATGAGCAGTTCTTC. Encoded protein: CASSSTLRFVNEQFF.

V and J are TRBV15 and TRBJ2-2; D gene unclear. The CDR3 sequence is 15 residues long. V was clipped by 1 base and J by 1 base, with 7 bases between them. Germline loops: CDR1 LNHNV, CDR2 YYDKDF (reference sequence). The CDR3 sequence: CATSRAGMNTGELFF. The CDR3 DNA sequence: TGTGCCACCAGCAGAGCAGGAATGAACACCGGGGAGCTGTTTTTT.

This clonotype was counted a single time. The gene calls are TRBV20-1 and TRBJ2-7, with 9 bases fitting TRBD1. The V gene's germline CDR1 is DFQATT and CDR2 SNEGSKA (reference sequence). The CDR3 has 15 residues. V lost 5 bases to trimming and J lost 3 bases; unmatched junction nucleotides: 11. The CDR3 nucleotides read TGCAGTGCTGACAGACAGGGGGGCCCATTCTACGAGCAGTACTTC. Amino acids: CSADRQGGPFYEQYF.

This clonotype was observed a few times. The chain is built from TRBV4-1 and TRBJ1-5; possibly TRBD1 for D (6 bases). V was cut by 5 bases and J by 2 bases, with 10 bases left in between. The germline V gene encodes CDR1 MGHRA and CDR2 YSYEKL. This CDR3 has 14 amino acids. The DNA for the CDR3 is TGCGCCAGCAGCGGTAGGACAGGCAATCAGCCCCAGCATTTT. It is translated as CASSGRTGNQPQHF.

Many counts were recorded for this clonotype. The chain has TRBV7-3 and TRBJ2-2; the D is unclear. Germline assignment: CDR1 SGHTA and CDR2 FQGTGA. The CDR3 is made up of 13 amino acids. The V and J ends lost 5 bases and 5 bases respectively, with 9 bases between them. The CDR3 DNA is TGTGCCAGCAGCACCGGACCAACCGGGGAGCTGTTTTTT. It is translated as CASSTGPTGELFF.

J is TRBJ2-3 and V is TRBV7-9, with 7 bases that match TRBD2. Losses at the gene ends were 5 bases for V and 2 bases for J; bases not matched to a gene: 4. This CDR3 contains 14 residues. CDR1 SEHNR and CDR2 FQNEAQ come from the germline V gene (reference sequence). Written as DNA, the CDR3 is TGTGCCAGCAGCCGCCGGGACTACACAGATACGCAGTATTTT. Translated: CASSRRDYTDTQYF.

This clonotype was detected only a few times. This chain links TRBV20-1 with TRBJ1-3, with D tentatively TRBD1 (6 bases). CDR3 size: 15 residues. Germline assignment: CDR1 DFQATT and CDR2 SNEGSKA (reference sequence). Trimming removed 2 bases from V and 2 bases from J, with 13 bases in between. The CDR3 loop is CSARNHREPGNTIYF. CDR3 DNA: TGCAGTGCTAGAAACCACAGGGAGCCTGGAAACACCATATATTTT.

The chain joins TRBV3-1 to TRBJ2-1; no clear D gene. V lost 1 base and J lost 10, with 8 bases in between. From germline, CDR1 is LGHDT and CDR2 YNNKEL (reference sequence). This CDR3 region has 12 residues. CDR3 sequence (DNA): TGTGCCAGCAGCCAAGGTGTGACAGAGCAGTTCTTC. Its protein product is CASSQGVTEQFF.